The clone carrying this TCR beta chain turned up a few times. The source of the sample is a study of human T cells and chemical hapten exposure. Using its own MiXCR run on the RACE reads, TCRdb lists one record per CDR3 protein. Of tens of thousands of distinct CDR3 sequences in the sample, under 9% were seen once. The V end lost 3 bases, the J end lost 0 bases, and 10 bases lay between the germline ends. The length of the CDR3 is 15 residues. The germline V gene has CDR1 SGHRS and CDR2 YFSETQ. As for time point: patch test 1, 2 weeks after DPC sensitization. Documented treatment: therapeutic diphenylcyclopropenone sensitization with weekly scalp DPC.

The source was whole blood, collected in connection with sensitization to the hapten diphenylcyclopropenone (DPC). This receptor was taken from a woman in her thirties with alopecia areata. Some clones in this sample may be carry-over from other donors' samples. This rearrangement joins TRBV5-1 to TRBJ1-3, with a weak D call TRBD1 (5 bases). The CDR3 region is CASSSGQHSGNTIYF. The CDR3 DNA reads TGCGCCAGCAGCTCGGGGCAGCACTCTGGAAACACCATATATTTT.